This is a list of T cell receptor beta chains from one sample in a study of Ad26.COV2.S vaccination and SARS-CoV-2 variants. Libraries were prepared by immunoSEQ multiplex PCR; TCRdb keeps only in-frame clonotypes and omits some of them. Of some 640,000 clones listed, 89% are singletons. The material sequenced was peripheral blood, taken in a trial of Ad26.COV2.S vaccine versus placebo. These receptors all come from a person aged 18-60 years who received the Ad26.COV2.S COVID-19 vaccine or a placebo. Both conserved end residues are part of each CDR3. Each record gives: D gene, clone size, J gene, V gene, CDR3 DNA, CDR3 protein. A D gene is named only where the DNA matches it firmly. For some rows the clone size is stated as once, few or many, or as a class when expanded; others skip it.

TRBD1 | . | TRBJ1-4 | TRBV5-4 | TGTGCCAGCAGCTCAGGGGGCGGACAAAGGAATGAAAAACTGTTTTTT | CASSSGGGQRNEKLFF
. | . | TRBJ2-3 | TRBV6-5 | TGTGCCAGCGGACGGGGCACAGATACGCAGTATTTT | CASGRGTDTQYF
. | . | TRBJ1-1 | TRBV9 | TGTGCCAGCAGCGTAGAAGGGGCAACGCTCACTGAAGCTTTCTTT | CASSVEGATLTEAFF
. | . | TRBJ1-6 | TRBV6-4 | TGTGCCAGCAGACCCGGGTTGGGCAATAATTCACCCCTCCACTTT | CASRPGLGNNSPLHF
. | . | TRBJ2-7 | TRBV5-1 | TGCGCCAGCAGCCCCTCCCAGGGAACCACCTACGAGCAGTACTTC | CASSPSQGTTYEQYF
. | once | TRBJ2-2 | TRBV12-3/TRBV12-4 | TGTGCCAGCAGTTTACACAACACCGGGGAGCTGTTTTTT | CASSLHNTGELFF
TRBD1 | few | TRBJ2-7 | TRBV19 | TGTGCCAGTCAGGACAGGAACACCTACGAGCAGTACTTC | CASQDRNTYEQYF
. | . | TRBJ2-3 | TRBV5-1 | TGCGCCAGCAGCTTTGCGAGCACAGATACGCAGTATTTT | CASSFASTDTQYF
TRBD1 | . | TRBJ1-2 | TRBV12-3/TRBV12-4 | TGTGCCAGCCGGGATACAGGGGACTATGGCTACACCTTC | CASRDTGDYGYTF
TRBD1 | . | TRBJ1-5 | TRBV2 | TGTGCCATCGCACAGGGGAATCAGCCCCAGCATTTT | CAIAQGNQPQHF
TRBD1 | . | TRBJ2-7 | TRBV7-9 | TGTGCCAGCAGCCAACAGGGACAGGGGGCCTACGAGCAGTACTTC | CASSQQGQGAYEQYF